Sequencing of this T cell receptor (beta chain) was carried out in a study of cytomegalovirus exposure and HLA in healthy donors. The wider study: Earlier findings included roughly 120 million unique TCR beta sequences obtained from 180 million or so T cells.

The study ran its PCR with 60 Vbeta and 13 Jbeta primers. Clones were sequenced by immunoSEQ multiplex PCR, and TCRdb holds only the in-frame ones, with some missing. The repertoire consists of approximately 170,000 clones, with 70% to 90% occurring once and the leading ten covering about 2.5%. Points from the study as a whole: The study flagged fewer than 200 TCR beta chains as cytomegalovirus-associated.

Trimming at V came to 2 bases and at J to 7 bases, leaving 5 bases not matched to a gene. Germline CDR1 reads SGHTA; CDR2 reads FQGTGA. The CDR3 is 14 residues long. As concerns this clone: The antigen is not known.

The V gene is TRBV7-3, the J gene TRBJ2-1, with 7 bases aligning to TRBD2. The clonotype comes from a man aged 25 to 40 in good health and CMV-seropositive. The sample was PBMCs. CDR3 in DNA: TGTGCCAGCAGCTTACGGGGACTATCGAATGAGCAGTTCTTC. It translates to CASSLRGLSNEQFF.